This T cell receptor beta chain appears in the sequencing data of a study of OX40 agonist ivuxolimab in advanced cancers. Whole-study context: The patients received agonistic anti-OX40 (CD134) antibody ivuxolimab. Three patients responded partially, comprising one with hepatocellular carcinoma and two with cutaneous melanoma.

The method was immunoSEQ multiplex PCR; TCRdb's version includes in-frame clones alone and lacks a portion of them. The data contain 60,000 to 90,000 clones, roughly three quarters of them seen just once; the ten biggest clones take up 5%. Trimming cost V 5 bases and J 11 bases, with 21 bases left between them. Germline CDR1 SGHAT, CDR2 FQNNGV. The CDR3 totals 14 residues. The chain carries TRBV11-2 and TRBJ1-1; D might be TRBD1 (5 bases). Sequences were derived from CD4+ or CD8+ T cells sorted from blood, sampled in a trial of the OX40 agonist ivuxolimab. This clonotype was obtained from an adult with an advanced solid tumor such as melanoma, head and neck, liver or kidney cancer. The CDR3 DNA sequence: TGTGCCAGCAGCCCCGACCGGGACTCTACCGGGGCTTTCTTT. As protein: CASSPDRDSTGAFF.